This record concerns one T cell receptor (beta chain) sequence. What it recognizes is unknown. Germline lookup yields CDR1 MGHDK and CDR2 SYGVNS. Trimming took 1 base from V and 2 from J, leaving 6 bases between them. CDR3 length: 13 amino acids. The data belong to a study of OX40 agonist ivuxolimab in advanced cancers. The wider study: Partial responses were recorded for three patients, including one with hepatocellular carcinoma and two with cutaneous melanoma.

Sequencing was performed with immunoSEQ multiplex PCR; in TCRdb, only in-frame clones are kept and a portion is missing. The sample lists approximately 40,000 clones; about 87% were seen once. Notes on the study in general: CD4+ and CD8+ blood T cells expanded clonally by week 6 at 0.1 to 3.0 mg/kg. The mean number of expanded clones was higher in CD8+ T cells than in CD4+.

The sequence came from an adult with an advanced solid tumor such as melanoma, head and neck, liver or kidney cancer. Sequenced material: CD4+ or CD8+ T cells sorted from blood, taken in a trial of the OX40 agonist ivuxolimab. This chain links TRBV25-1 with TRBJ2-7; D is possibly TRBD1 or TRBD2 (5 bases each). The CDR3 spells CASSELGAYEQYF. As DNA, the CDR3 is TGTGCCAGCAGTGAATTGGGGGCCTACGAGCAGTACTTC.